This TCR beta chain is drawn from a study of cytomegalovirus exposure and HLA in healthy donors. Whole-study context: A data release that came early held some 79 million unique TCRs from HLA-typed donors.

Germline V gives CDR1 GTSNPN, CDR2 SVGIG (reference sequence). CDR3 size: 12 residues. The V and J ends lost 4 bases and 0 bases respectively, with 5 bases between them. On this clone itself: The antigen remains unidentified.

PCR used 60 Vbeta primers and 13 Jbeta primers. The data were produced by immunoSEQ multiplex PCR, yet TCRdb's version contains in-frame clones alone and is incomplete. The sample carries approximately 150,000 clones, about 69% recorded once. Whole-study results and caveats: TCR sequences were mostly rare, though some public TCRs occurred in many donors. The authors listed 164 TCR beta chains as cytomegalovirus-associated. Being productive about 90% or about 30% of the time was typical of most TCR beta V segments in an earlier analysis.

Sequenced: PBMCs. The receptor was derived from a human donor in good health. This rearrangement joins TRBV30 to TRBJ2-3; D unresolved. The CDR3 DNA reads as TGTGCCTGGACCCTTAGCACAGATACGCAGTATTTT. It yields the protein CAWTLSTDTQYF.